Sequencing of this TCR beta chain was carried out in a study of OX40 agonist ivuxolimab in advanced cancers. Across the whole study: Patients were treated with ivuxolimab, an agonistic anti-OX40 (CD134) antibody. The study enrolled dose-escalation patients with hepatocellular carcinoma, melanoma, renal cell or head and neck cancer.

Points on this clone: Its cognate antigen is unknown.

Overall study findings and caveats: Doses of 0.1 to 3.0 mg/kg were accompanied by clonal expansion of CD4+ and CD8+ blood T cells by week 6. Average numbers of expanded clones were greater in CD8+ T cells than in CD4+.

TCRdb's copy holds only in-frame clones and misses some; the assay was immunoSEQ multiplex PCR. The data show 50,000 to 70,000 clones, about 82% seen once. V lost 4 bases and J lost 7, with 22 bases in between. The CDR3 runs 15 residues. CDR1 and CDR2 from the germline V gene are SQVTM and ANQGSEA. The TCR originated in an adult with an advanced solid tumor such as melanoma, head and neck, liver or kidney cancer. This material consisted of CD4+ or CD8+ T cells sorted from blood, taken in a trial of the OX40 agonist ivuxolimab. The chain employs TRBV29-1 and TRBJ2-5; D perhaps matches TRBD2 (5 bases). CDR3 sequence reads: CSVGPSSGPEGTQYF. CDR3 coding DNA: TGCAGCGTTGGCCCCTCAAGCGGCCCCGAAGGGACCCAGTACTTC.